Below are 19 T cell receptor beta chains sequenced from a single sample in a study of T cells after yellow fever vaccination. TCRdb re-analysed the 5' RACE reads in MiXCR, keeping a single row per CDR3 protein. The repertoire consists of approximately 450,000 distinct CDR3 sequences, with around 20% occurring once and the leading ten covering roughly a sixth. The source material was PBMCs, sampled before the yellow fever booster vaccination. These receptors all come from a man aged 18 to 35 who received the YFV17D yellow fever vaccine.

This clonotype has a handful of counts. The rearrangement uses TRBV7-9 and TRBJ1-1; 8 nucleotides match TRBD1. Germline CDR1 reads SEHNR; CDR2 reads FQNEAQ (reference sequence). V shed 4 bases and J 1 base; nucleotides not matched to a gene: 5. This CDR3 is built from 15 residues. The CDR3 nucleotides are TGTGCCAGCAGCTGGACAGGGAGGGGGAACACTGAAGCTTTCTTT. It translates to CASSWTGRGNTEAFF.

The chain employs TRBV14 and TRBJ2-5, with 10 bases identical to TRBD1. The V and J ends lost 6 bases and 7 bases, in that order; junction bases with no gene match: 17. There are 17 residues in the CDR3. Germline CDR1 and CDR2: SGHDN and FVKESK. CDR3 in DNA: TGTGCCAGCAGTCCAAGGAGGTCGACAGGGGGCGAAGGGACCCAGTACTTC. Its translation is CASSPRRSTGGEGTQYF.

The chain combines TRBV7-8 with TRBJ2-4; 7 nucleotides agree with TRBD2. This CDR3 has 15 residues. The V and J ends lost 3 bases and 5 bases, in that order; junction bases with no gene match: 7. From germline, CDR1 is SGHVS and CDR2 FQNEAQ. The CDR3, as DNA: TGTGCCAGCAGCTTCTCTAGCGGCAAAGAAAACATTCAGTACTTC. The encoded protein is CASSFSSGKENIQYF. Full variable domain (rest looked up from reference TRBV7-8 and TRBJ2-4): GAGVSQSPRYKVAKRGQDVALRCDPISGHVSLFWYQQALGQGPEFLTYFQNEAQLDKSGLPSDRFFAERPEGSVSTLKIQRTQQEDSAVYLCASSFSSGKENIQYFGAGTRLSVL.

This clonotype was detected only a few times. J is TRBJ2-2 and V is TRBV15; TRBD2 might be the D (5 bases). V was clipped by 5 bases and J by 5 bases, with 9 bases between them. Germline lookup yields CDR1 LNHNV and CDR2 YYDKDF (reference sequence). The length of the CDR3 is 13 residues. In DNA form, the CDR3 reads TGTGCCACCAGCCGGCCGGGGACCGGGGAGCTGTTTTTT. It specifies CATSRPGTGELFF.

The chain carries TRBV6-2 or TRBV6-3 and TRBJ1-2; D unclear. The CDR3 is made up of 15 amino acids. V was pared by 10 bases and J by 4 bases, with 22 bases between. Germline loops: CDR1 MNHEY, CDR2 SVGEGT. The CDR3 sequence: CATGSYSASGYGYTF. In DNA, the CDR3 is TGTGCCACCGGGAGCTATTCGGCATCTGGCTATGGCTACACCTTC.

This clonotype came up a few times. The V and J genes are TRBV2 and TRBJ2-7; D assignment may be TRBD1 or TRBD2 (6 bases each). This CDR3 region has 13 residues. V was pared by 6 bases and J by 7 bases, with 16 bases between. Germline lookup yields CDR1 SNHLY and CDR2 FYNNEI. CDR3 in amino acids: CASRGSGAHEQYF. The CDR3 bases are TGTGCCAGCAGGGGGTCGGGGGCGCATGAGCAGTACTTC.

This clonotype was detected only a few times. The rearrangement uses TRBV9 and TRBJ2-5, with D possibly matching TRBD2 (6 bases). V lost 0 bases and J 5 bases, leaving 14 bases between the germline ends. CDR3 length: 15 residues. Per the germline V gene, CDR1 is SGDLS and CDR2 is YYNGEE. CDR3 DNA sequence: TGTGCCAGCAGCGTAGCGGGGGAGCCTTGGGAGACCCAGTACTTC. This gives the protein CASSVAGEPWETQYF.

The chain links TRBV6-5 to TRBJ1-1, with TRBD1 identical over 7 bases. CDR3 length: 14 amino acids. Germline V lookup: CDR1 MNHEY, CDR2 SVGAGI. The V and J ends lost 0 bases and 6 bases, in that order; junction bases with no gene match: 4. CDR3 residues: CASSYSRGQPEAFF. Here the CDR3 DNA reads TGTGCCAGCAGTTACTCGAGGGGGCAACCTGAAGCTTTCTTT.

The V gene is TRBV7-2, the J gene TRBJ2-5; D is possibly TRBD2 (6 bases). Looked up from germline, CDR1 is SGHTA and CDR2 is FQGNSA. V lost 1 base and J lost 7, with 16 bases in between. The CDR3 length is 15 residues. The CDR3 DNA reads as TGTGCCAGCAGCTTAGTGGGAGCCACCGGGGGGACCCAGTACTTC. Translating it yields CASSLVGATGGTQYF.

J is TRBJ2-2 and V is TRBV18; TRBD2 aligns across 7 bases. The germline CDR1 and CDR2 sequences are KGHSH and LQKENI. The trim removed 0 bases at V and 0 bases at J, leaving 4 bases unmatched. This CDR3 region has 17 residues. CDR3 in DNA: TGTGCCAGCTCACCACCGGGGAGGGGATCGAACACCGGGGAGCTGTTTTTT. It specifies CASSPPGRGSNTGELFF.

The V call is TRBV23-1, the J call TRBJ2-3; a possible D gene is TRBD1 (7 bases). TRBV23-1 is recorded as an ORF, its role being uncertain. V lost 7 bases and J 2 bases, leaving 16 bases between the germline ends. The CDR3 is made up of 15 amino acids. This CDR3 is CASNCGTVNTDTQYF. The CDR3 DNA sequence: TGCGCCAGCAACTGCGGGACAGTAAACACAGATACGCAGTATTTT.

This clonotype appeared a few times. The V call is TRBV11-2, the J call TRBJ2-2; 8 positions match TRBD2. Trimming at V came to 1 base and at J to 7 bases, leaving 8 bases not matched to a gene. The CDR3 loop spans 16 amino acids. In germline, CDR1 is SGHAT, CDR2 FQNNGV. DNA of the CDR3: TGTGCCAGCAGCTTAGCCGCGGGGGGCAAGGGCGGGGAGCTGTTTTTT. As protein: CASSLAAGGKGGELFF.

This clonotype was picked up a small number of times. V gene TRBV15 combines with J gene TRBJ2-7, with D perhaps given as TRBD1 or TRBD2 (5 bases each). CDR3 length: 15 residues. Germline V gene data show CDR1 as LNHNV and CDR2 as YYDKDF (reference sequence). Trimming stripped 5 bases from V and 2 bases from J, with 16 bases between. The CDR3 sequence: CATSEGSDPPYEQYV. CDR3 DNA sequence: TGTGCCACCAGCGAGGGGTCTGACCCGCCCTACGAGCAGTACGTC.

The rearrangement joins TRBV9 to TRBJ2-5; 8 bases fit TRBD1. Germline values: CDR1 SGDLS, CDR2 YYNGEE. Germline trimming cut 2 bases from V and 5 bases from J; bases unmatched to any gene: 8. CDR3 length equals 15 residues. CDR3 region: CASSVDGQGAETQYF. The CDR3 DNA is TGTGCCAGCAGCGTTGATGGACAGGGCGCGGAGACCCAGTACTTC.

This clonotype has just a few counts. The rearrangement uses TRBV7-3 and TRBJ2-1; 8 nucleotides match TRBD1. The germline gives CDR1 SGHTA, CDR2 FQGTGA. The V segment lost 5 bases and the J segment 4 bases; nucleotides outside the gene matches: 7. CDR3 length: 15 amino acids. The chain's CDR3 is CASSLDRGGYNEQFF. The CDR3 nucleotides read TGTGCCAGCAGCCTCGACAGGGGTGGGTACAATGAGCAGTTCTTC.

This clonotype turned up a few times. V and J are TRBV4-3 and TRBJ1-1; no firm D call. The V and J ends lost 5 bases and 0 bases respectively, with 13 bases between them. Germline V gives CDR1 LGHNA, CDR2 YSLEER. The CDR3 is 15 amino acids. The CDR3 here is CASSGREDLNTEAFF. The CDR3 region has the DNA TGCGCCAGCAGCGGCCGGGAGGACTTGAACACTGAAGCTTTCTTT.

The chain couples TRBV2 to TRBJ2-1, with D perhaps TRBD1 or TRBD2 (6 bases each). Per the germline V gene, CDR1 is SNHLY and CDR2 is FYNNEI. V gave up 4 bases and J gave up 6 bases, with 13 bases separating them. The CDR3 sequence is 14 residues long. The DNA for the CDR3 is TGTGCCAGCAGTGTGGAGGGGGGAGGCAATGAGCAGTTCTTC. Translation: CASSVEGGGNEQFF.

This chain links TRBV18 with TRBJ1-1; 8 bases match TRBD1. Germline CDR1 reads KGHSH; CDR2 reads LQKENI. The CDR3 sequence is 14 residues long. V gave up 6 bases and J gave up 3 bases; unmatched junction bases: 6. The DNA for the CDR3 is TGTGCCAGCTCCCAGTGGACAGGGCACACTGAAGCTTTCTTT. This encodes CASSQWTGHTEAFF.

The CDR3 nucleotides read TGTGCCAGCAGACTACAGGGTTTCACAGATACGCAGTATTTT. Encoded protein: CASRLQGFTDTQYF. This chain connects TRBV7-3 to TRBJ2-3; tentatively, D is TRBD1 (6 bases). There are 14 residues in the CDR3. V was shortened by 6 bases and J by 2 bases, with 12 bases between the two germline ends. Germline V CDR1 and CDR2: SGHTA, FQGTGA.